Below are 8 T cell receptor beta chains sequenced from a single sample in a study of T cell changes during pregnancy in multiple sclerosis. Only in-frame clones appear in the TCRdb table, and some are missing; sequencing was by immunoSEQ multiplex PCR. The data contain about 44,000 clones, around 89% of them singletons. The sequencing here drew on CD4+ T cells from peripheral blood mononuclear cells, taken after pregnancy. The origin of the receptors is a female donor with multiple sclerosis, enrolled in a pregnancy study.

This chain connects TRBV4-2 to TRBJ2-3; 10 bases align to TRBD2. CDR1 is LGHNA and CDR2 is YNFKEQ in the germline V gene. With 0 bases clipped from V and 0 bases from J, the junction kept 3 bases outside the gene matches. The CDR3 length is 17 residues. The CDR3 bases are TGTGCCAGCAGCCAAGAACTAGCGGGAATTAGCACAGATACGCAGTATTTT. It codes for CASSQELAGISTDTQYF.

The chain uses TRBV5-1 and TRBJ1-1; D remains unclear. The CDR3 spans 16 residues. Germline CDR1 and CDR2: SGHRS and YFSETQ. V lost 0 bases, J lost 4 bases, and 16 bases lay in between. The DNA of the CDR3 is TGCGCCAGCAGCTTGGCCGTGTCTCCAGCGGGCACTGAAGCTTTCTTT. It is translated as CASSLAVSPAGTEAFF.

This chain links TRBV30 with TRBJ2-5; tentative D call: TRBD2 (5 bases). The CDR3 is 14 residues long. CDR1 is GTSNPN and CDR2 is SVGIG in the germline V gene (reference sequence). V lost 5 bases and J lost 7, with 20 bases in between. CDR3 sequence (DNA): TGTGCCTGGGGCCGCAATTTAGCGAGCGCGACCCAGTACTTC. This translates into CAWGRNLASATQYF. The variable domain in full, completed from reference TRBV30 and TRBJ2-5, reads SQTIHQWPATLVQPVGSPLSLECTVEGTSNPNLYWYRQAAGRGLQLLFYSVGIGQISSEVPQNLSASRPQDRQFILSSKKLLLSDSGFYLCAWGRNLASATQYFGPGTRLLVL.

The chain uses TRBV7-3 and TRBJ1-3; D unclear. The germline V gene encodes CDR1 SGHTA and CDR2 FQGTGA. The CDR3 is 16 residues long. V dropped 2 bases and J dropped 0 bases, with 11 bases sitting between them. The CDR3 here is CASSLGPVSSGNTIYF. DNA for the CDR3: TGTGCCAGCAGCTTAGGGCCTGTCAGCTCTGGAAACACCATATATTTT.

The chain combines TRBV28 with TRBJ2-1; TRBD2 might be the D (6 bases). There are 11 residues in the CDR3. Germline V gene sequence: CDR1 MDHEN, CDR2 SYDVKM. The ends were cut back, 7 bases at V and 9 bases at J, with 10 bases in the middle. CDR3 protein: CASTVGGEQFF. The CDR3 nucleotides read TGTGCCAGCACCGTGGGGGGTGAGCAGTTCTTC.

The rearrangement joins TRBV7-9 to TRBJ2-7; 8 bases agree with TRBD2. Losses at the gene ends were 4 bases for V and 9 bases for J; bases not matched to a gene: 17. Germline CDR1 reads SEHNR; CDR2 reads FQNEAQ (reference sequence). The CDR3 has 16 amino acids. The CDR3 reads CASSSAAGGRETGQYF. CDR3 in DNA: TGTGCCAGCAGCTCTGCGGCGGGAGGTCGAGAAACGGGGCAGTACTTC.

This chain joins TRBV10-2 and TRBJ2-5, with TRBD2 matching over 9 bases. CDR3 size: 13 residues. The V segment lost 10 bases and the J segment 2 bases; nucleotides outside the gene matches: 5. The germline V gene encodes CDR1 WSHSY and CDR2 SAAADI. The CDR3 is CATAGGYQETQYF. CDR3 DNA: TGCGCCACCGCGGGAGGGTATCAAGAGACCCAGTACTTC.

The J gene is TRBJ2-2, the V gene TRBV2; TRBD2 agrees at 14 bases. V lost 6 bases, J lost 6 bases, and 3 bases stayed unmatched. This CDR3 is built from 15 residues. CDR1 and CDR2 (germline): SNHLY, FYNNEI. The CDR3 sequence is CASRTSGRESGELFF. CDR3 in DNA: TGTGCCAGCAGGACTAGCGGGAGGGAATCCGGGGAGCTGTTTTTT.